Described below is a single T cell receptor (beta chain) sequence and its context. The antigen it binds to is not known. No base quality information exists; no much larger clone differs at one position. At one collaborating source in Seattle, patients were enrolled during active infection and were followed longitudinally through the course of disease. Collaborating institutions collected whole blood in K2EDTA tubes following their own protocols. For TCRbeta analysis, collaborator samples were shipped as frozen whole blood, as isolated PBMCs, or as DNA extracted from either sample type. This record belongs to a study of blood T cell repertoires in COVID-19 (dated by TCRdb to about 2020). General notes on the study: Samples from collaborators originated in the United States, Italy and Spain and spanned both the acute and convalescent phases of COVID-19. Where available, HLA class I and class II types were obtained from metadata supplied by the sample provider rather than from assay-based typing. Sample metadata almost always included a de-identified subject ID, COVID-19 status, age in years and sex. The repertoires were released in a freely available public database meant as a resource for research on the immune response to SARS-CoV-2. The samples were drawn from two sources: the first 160 participants of the ongoing ImmuneRACE study, and 1,254 subjects contributed by 6 global collaborators. Subjects who had been exposed to COVID-19, were actively infected with it, or had recovered from it provided the deeply sampled blood TCRbeta repertoires that made up the dataset. The prospective study material was composed of cDNA or gDNA derived from T cells, B-cell-depleted T cells, or PBMCs.

The research as a whole found: Clinical and demographic metadata were provided uncurated, with the amount varying by source and participant.

From the cysteine up to the phenylalanine, the CDR3 has a length of 16 residues. Of the read, only the CDR3 DNA is kept; its 48 bases are in frame from base 1. Trimmed from V: 3 bases; trimmed from J: 3 bases; junction bases lacking a gene match: 7. The germline V gene yields SGHRS for CDR1 and YFSETQ for CDR2. The immunoSEQ Assay, a bias-controlled multiplex PCR, was used to amplify TCRbeta CDR3 regions from genomic DNA. The published analysis was carried out like this. Within the assay, amplification of reference gene primers was used to estimate how many nucleated cells each sample contained. To quantify the absolute abundance of each unique TCRbeta CDR3 rearrangement, sequence reads were collapsed and filtered. For each sample, productive Simpson clonality was calculated by taking the square root of Simpson's diversity index across productive rearrangements. The table comes from immuneACCESS by way of TCRdb, which keeps in-frame sequences with V and J called. Part of the clones is missing from these tables; in studies checked, under half for an unresolved V gene and the rest for unknown reasons. That table gives V, J and clone size, and the DNA gave D and trimming. Here the sample has fewer than 250,000 clones; around 86% occur a single time. The top ten clones comprise 9.5% to 13% of the sample.

Sequenced: peripheral blood. This TCR came from a man aged 45 to 65 with COVID-19, enrolled during active disease. The chain is encoded by TRBV5-1 joined to TRBJ2-2; 8 bases in the middle match TRBD2. The CDR3 region: CASSWSGSGDTGELFF. The DNA sequence follows: TGCGCCAGCAGCTGGAGCGGGAGTGGGGACACCGGGGAGCTGTTTTTT.